Listed below are T cell receptor beta chains from one sample, sequenced in a study of identical twins. TCRdb reanalysed the 5' RACE reads using MiXCR and keeps one entry per CDR3 protein. The profile covers 1.5 million to 2 million distinct CDR3 sequences, with about 32% appearing a single time and approximately 0.25% taken by the ten largest. The sequenced sample consisted of cord blood. The source of these receptors is a newborn girl in good health. Each CDR3 is given without its conserved first and last residue. A row's size may be missing; if present it is once, few, many or a size class.

len: 15
v_gene: TRBV20-1
j_gene: TRBJ2-1
abundance: .
CDR3aa: SASVQSGGSSYNEQF

len: 14
v_gene: TRBV24-1
j_gene: TRBJ2-2
abundance: .
CDR3aa: ATSDRTSGTRGELF

len: 13
v_gene: TRBV28
j_gene: TRBJ2-7
abundance: .
CDR3aa: ASSPDQGQSYEQY

len: 13
v_gene: TRBV20-1
j_gene: TRBJ2-7
abundance: .
CDR3aa: SASPPSGPSYEQY

len: 13
v_gene: TRBV4-2
j_gene: TRBJ2-1
abundance: few
CDR3aa: ASSQEEGPYNEQF

len: 13
v_gene: TRBV20-1
j_gene: TRBJ2-1
abundance: .
CDR3aa: SARDLGDYYNEQF

len: 9
v_gene: TRBV6-5
j_gene: TRBJ1-2
abundance: .
CDR3aa: ASRGTGGYT

len: 11
v_gene: TRBV6-5
j_gene: TRBJ2-7
abundance: .
CDR3aa: ASNPFHRGEQY

len: 12
v_gene: TRBV20-1
j_gene: TRBJ2-5
abundance: .
CDR3aa: SAPTGTTQETQY

len: 13
v_gene: TRBV2
j_gene: TRBJ2-1
abundance: .
CDR3aa: ASKAGPGIQETQF

len: 10
v_gene: TRBV20-1
j_gene: TRBJ1-1
abundance: .
CDR3aa: SARGLGAEAF

len: 10
v_gene: TRBV10-3
j_gene: TRBJ2-7
abundance: few
CDR3aa: AITGQGREQY

len: 11
v_gene: TRBV12-3/TRBV12-4
j_gene: TRBJ2-2
abundance: .
CDR3aa: ASSLELPGELF

len: 12
v_gene: TRBV20-1
j_gene: TRBJ2-1
abundance: few
CDR3aa: SAQGGLAQNEQF

len: 15
v_gene: TRBV2
j_gene: TRBJ1-6
abundance: .
CDR3aa: ASTTGGGFSYNSPLH

len: 12
v_gene: TRBV3-1
j_gene: TRBJ2-5
abundance: few
CDR3aa: ASSPRLVTETQY

len: 14
v_gene: TRBV4-1
j_gene: TRBJ2-1
abundance: .
CDR3aa: ASSQDSGSGGGEQF

len: 13
v_gene: TRBV15
j_gene: TRBJ1-6
abundance: .
CDR3aa: ATSPGTGRHSPLH

len: 12
v_gene: TRBV5-1
j_gene: TRBJ1-4
abundance: .
CDR3aa: ASSVGQGQEKLF

len: 12
v_gene: TRBV27
j_gene: TRBJ2-7
abundance: many
CDR3aa: ASSLRATAYEQY

len: 12
v_gene: TRBV30
j_gene: TRBJ1-2
abundance: .
CDR3aa: AWSIPGLNYGYT

len: 10
v_gene: TRBV12-3/TRBV12-4
j_gene: TRBJ2-7
abundance: many
CDR3aa: ASSPEAYEQY

len: 14
v_gene: TRBV14
j_gene: TRBJ2-5
abundance: once
CDR3aa: ASSQVESWLQETQY

len: 9
v_gene: TRBV3-1
j_gene: TRBJ2-5
abundance: .
CDR3aa: ASIGRGTQY

len: 10
v_gene: TRBV10-3
j_gene: TRBJ1-2
abundance: .
CDR3aa: AISYHSYGYT

len: 12
v_gene: TRBV12-3/TRBV12-4
j_gene: TRBJ1-5
abundance: .
CDR3aa: ASSLKRRNQPQH

len: 12
v_gene: TRBV4-2
j_gene: TRBJ1-1
abundance: few
CDR3aa: ASSQDAGNTEAF

len: 12
v_gene: TRBV12-3/TRBV12-4
j_gene: TRBJ2-3
abundance: .
CDR3aa: ASSLEMRTDTQY

len: 13
v_gene: TRBV19
j_gene: TRBJ2-1
abundance: .
CDR3aa: ASSITSGTYNEQF

len: 16
v_gene: TRBV15
j_gene: TRBJ2-1
abundance: few
CDR3aa: ATSRKEGWLSSYNEQF

len: 13
v_gene: TRBV20-1
j_gene: TRBJ1-5
abundance: .
CDR3aa: SARETGQGNQPQH

len: 13
v_gene: TRBV14
j_gene: TRBJ1-1
abundance: few
CDR3aa: ASSQARGRNTEAF

len: 14
v_gene: TRBV6-5
j_gene: TRBJ1-2
abundance: .
CDR3aa: ASSYGPPGEGYGYT

len: 8
v_gene: TRBV7-9
j_gene: TRBJ1-2
abundance: many
CDR3aa: ASSLEGYT

len: 15
v_gene: TRBV13
j_gene: TRBJ1-2
abundance: .
CDR3aa: ASSPRAGGSVDYGYT

len: 12
v_gene: TRBV20-1
j_gene: TRBJ2-7
abundance: .
CDR3aa: SAPVRGRGNEQY

len: 14
v_gene: TRBV5-1
j_gene: TRBJ2-7
abundance: few
CDR3aa: ASSLAASGRSYEQY

len: 13
v_gene: TRBV7-2
j_gene: TRBJ2-3
abundance: .
CDR3aa: ASSLLGLRTDTQY

len: 11
v_gene: TRBV6-4
j_gene: TRBJ1-1
abundance: .
CDR3aa: ASSTGPNTEAF

len: 12
v_gene: TRBV7-9
j_gene: TRBJ1-2
abundance: once
CDR3aa: ASSPAQGNYGYT

len: 13
v_gene: TRBV12-5
j_gene: TRBJ2-1
abundance: .
CDR3aa: ASGPGTPWGNEQF

len: 13
v_gene: TRBV5-1
j_gene: TRBJ2-7
abundance: few
CDR3aa: ASSLDRVETYEQY

len: 14
v_gene: TRBV12-3/TRBV12-4
j_gene: TRBJ2-7
abundance: .
CDR3aa: ASSLTAGTGWYEQY

len: 14
v_gene: TRBV29-1
j_gene: TRBJ2-1
abundance: many
CDR3aa: SVGPPLAGSYNEQF

len: 12
v_gene: TRBV12-3/TRBV12-4
j_gene: TRBJ2-7
abundance: .
CDR3aa: ASSFEGGSHEQY

len: 12
v_gene: TRBV27
j_gene: TRBJ2-2
abundance: .
CDR3aa: ASSPNRSPGELF

len: 12
v_gene: TRBV3-1
j_gene: TRBJ2-1
abundance: .
CDR3aa: ASSQGGASKEQF

len: 12
v_gene: TRBV6-6
j_gene: TRBJ1-5
abundance: few
CDR3aa: ASSYWGFNQPQH

len: 10
v_gene: TRBV20-1
j_gene: TRBJ1-6
abundance: few
CDR3aa: SAPHSRGEYH

len: 15
v_gene: TRBV2
j_gene: TRBJ2-7
abundance: few
CDR3aa: ASSEARNSRISYEQY

len: 10
v_gene: TRBV29-1
j_gene: TRBJ2-3
abundance: .
CDR3aa: SVGYRADTQY

len: 13
v_gene: TRBV3-1
j_gene: TRBJ1-2
abundance: .
CDR3aa: ASSQDPGGDYGYT

len: 11
v_gene: TRBV2
j_gene: .
abundance: few
CDR3aa: ASSDRGQNIQY

len: 11
v_gene: TRBV12-3/TRBV12-4
j_gene: TRBJ2-1
abundance: few
CDR3aa: ASSFMVDNEQF

len: 11
v_gene: TRBV7-9
j_gene: TRBJ2-1
abundance: many
CDR3aa: ASSLGLLNEQF